This TCR beta chain was identified during a study of shared clonotypes between healthy human individuals. About the research overall: Researchers assigned three CD4 naive, three CD4 memory, two CD8 naive and one CD8 memory plate to each donor.

The germline gives CDR1 KGHSH, CDR2 LQKENI. V was shortened by 3 bases and J by 4 bases, with 10 bases between the two germline ends. The CDR3 extends over 13 amino acids. CD8 cells classed as naive were CD45RO-negative and positively selected for CCR7, excluding terminally differentiated effector memory CD45RA+ cells. Assay used: immunoSEQ multiplex PCR; TCRdb lists only in-frame clones, some missing. Altogether hundreds of thousands of clones are present, 80% to 95% being singletons, with the ten largest covering less than 25%. Worth noting for this clone: Its antigen is currently unknown. Within the sample, other DNA sequences also encode this same CDR3.

Regarding the study as a whole: It was anticipated that sequencing depth would influence how many clonotypes donors shared. At large depth, rarefaction still showed sorted-subset sequencing to be incomplete.

The rearrangement uses TRBV18 and TRBJ2-7; D remains unclear. The specimen sequenced was naive CD8+ T cells sorted from blood. This receptor was identified in a man aged 25-45 years in good health. For the CDR3, the DNA is TGTGCCAGCTCACCGGGCAGCTCATACGAGCAGTACTTC. Protein sequence: CASSPGSSYEQYF.